This passage covers 4 T cell receptor beta chains from one sample sequenced in a study of T cells in Graves' hyperthyroidism and ophthalmopathy. From RNA transcripts, TCR beta CDR3 regions were amplified. HTBI primers were used for first-round RT-PCR of the TCR CDR3. In TCRdb, the multiplex PCR reads were re-called with MiXCR into one record per CDR3 protein. This table has around 530,000 distinct CDR3 sequences, more than 15% appearing once. Sequencing was performed on blood. These receptors were obtained from a woman aged 18-29 years with Graves' ophthalmopathy.

A few counts support this clonotype. Here the CDR3 DNA reads TGTGCCAGCAGTCTAATTCCCGGGACTAGCGGGGGGGCTTTCCAAGAGACCCAGTACTTC. Translated: CASSLIPGTSGGAFQETQYF. This chain connects TRBV27 to TRBJ2-5; 16 bases align to TRBD2. The V and J ends lost 5 bases and 1 base, in that order; junction bases with no gene match: 13. This CDR3 spans 20 amino acids. The V gene's germline CDR1 is MNHEY and CDR2 SMNVEV (reference sequence).

This clonotype has at least ten counts. This chain uses TRBV12-3 or TRBV12-4 with TRBJ1-2; D ambiguous. V lost 6 bases and J 4 bases, leaving 9 bases between the germline ends. The CDR3 loop spans 12 amino acids. CDR3 sequence (DNA): TGTGCCAGCAGCCGGAACCTCTATGGCTACACCTTC. Translated, it gives CASSRNLYGYTF.

Many counts were recorded for this clonotype. The gene calls are TRBV2 and TRBJ1-3, with 8 bases lining up with TRBD1. Germline V gene lookup returns CDR1 SNHLY and CDR2 FYNNEI. The CDR3 spans 14 residues. V was pared by 8 bases and J by 5 bases, with 8 bases of the junction left unmatched. The CDR3 loop is CASVTDRGRNTIYF. In nucleotides, the CDR3 is TGTGCCAGCGTAACAGACAGGGGAAGAAACACCATATATTTT.

This chain links TRBV12-3 or TRBV12-4 with TRBJ1-1, with 9 bases matching TRBD1. With V trimmed by 5 bases and J by 2 bases, 6 bases remained unmatched. The CDR3 runs 15 residues. The CDR3 DNA reads as TGTGCCAGCAGTCCGGGACAGGGAAGTAACACTGAAGCTTTCTTT. Its protein product is CASSPGQGSNTEAFF.